This T cell receptor (beta chain) emerged from a study of blood T cell repertoires in COVID-19. Across the whole study: The United States, Italy and Spain were the sources of the acute and convalescent COVID-19 samples.

This table comes from immunoSEQ multiplex PCR, and its TCRdb copy is limited to in-frame clones, with some not included. The table records fewer than 120,000 clones, 75% to 80% of them present only once. There are 19 residues in the CDR3. Per the germline V gene, CDR1 is SGHVS and CDR2 is FQNEAQ. The V gene end was trimmed by 1 base and the J gene end by 0 bases; junction bases not matched to a gene: 15. The rearrangement links TRBV7-8 to TRBJ2-7, with 7 bases lining up with TRBD2. Input material: peripheral blood. This sequence originates from a woman over 75 with active or convalescent COVID-19. CDR3 sequence reads: CASSLVMALAVKSSYEQYF. In DNA form, the CDR3 reads TGTGCCAGCAGCTTAGTTATGGCGCTAGCGGTGAAATCCTCCTACGAGCAGTACTTC. The full variable domain, its missing parts supplied by reference TRBV7-8 and TRBJ2-7, is GAGVSQSPRYKVAKRGQDVALRCDPISGHVSLFWYQQALGQGPEFLTYFQNEAQLDKSGLPSDRFFAERPEGSVSTLKIQRTQQEDSAVYLCASSLVMALAVKSSYEQYFGPGTRLTVT.